The T cell receptor beta chain described here comes from a study of cytomegalovirus exposure and HLA in healthy donors. The V gene's germline CDR1 is SGHRS and CDR2 YFSETQ. V was shortened by 1 base and J by 7 bases, with 5 bases between the two germline ends. This CDR3 contains 12 residues. 60 Vbeta and 13 Jbeta primers were used in PCR. Assay: immunoSEQ multiplex PCR; the TCRdb copy retains only in-frame clones and omits some. The table includes over 150,000 clones, less than 80% detected once. Sequencing was carried out using PBMCs. The V call is TRBV5-1, the J call TRBJ2-2, with D perhaps matching TRBD2 (5 bases). This receptor was taken from a man aged 35 to 55 in good health and CMV-seronegative. In DNA, the CDR3 is TGCGCCAGCAGCTTGAGCGGCGGGGAGCTGTTTTTT. It is translated as CASSLSGGELFF. Full variable domain (remainder filled in from reference TRBV5-1 and TRBJ2-2): KAGVTQTPRYLIKTRGQQVTLSCSPISGHRSVSWYQQTPGQGLQFLFEYFSETQRNKGNFPGRFSGRQFSNSRSEMNVSTLELGDSALYLCASSLSGGELFFGEGSRLTVL.